The entry below describes one T cell receptor (beta chain). Its antigen is unknown. This sample is drawn from a study of identical twins. Study results and limitations: For out-of-frame beta sequences, excess twin sharing was weaker. Out-of-frame TCR alpha sharing in monozygotic twins exceeded recombination model predictions.

TCRdb independently ran MiXCR on the 5' RACE reads; one entry per CDR3 protein. The table records approximately 500,000 distinct CDR3 sequences, roughly 26% of them present only once. There are 14 residues in the CDR3. Germline loops: CDR1 SGHRS, CDR2 YFSETQ. The V segment lost 5 bases and the J segment 4 bases; nucleotides outside the gene matches: 9. The sample also formed part of further work on T cells expressing NK-cell markers. That work contributes: With an anti-gamma-delta TCR antibody, sorting in several experiments was kept to alpha-beta TCR T cells. Among CD8+ T cells from roughly six donors, dominant NKG2C+ clonotypes accounted for roughly 1.0-7.0%.

The TCR comes from a young woman in good health. Sequences were obtained from CD4+ T cells sorted from blood. The V call is TRBV5-1, the J call TRBJ2-7; 7 nucleotides agree with TRBD1. The CDR3, as DNA: TGCGCCAGCAGAGATCGTGTACAGGGGTACGAGCAGTACTTC. It translates to CASRDRVQGYEQYF.